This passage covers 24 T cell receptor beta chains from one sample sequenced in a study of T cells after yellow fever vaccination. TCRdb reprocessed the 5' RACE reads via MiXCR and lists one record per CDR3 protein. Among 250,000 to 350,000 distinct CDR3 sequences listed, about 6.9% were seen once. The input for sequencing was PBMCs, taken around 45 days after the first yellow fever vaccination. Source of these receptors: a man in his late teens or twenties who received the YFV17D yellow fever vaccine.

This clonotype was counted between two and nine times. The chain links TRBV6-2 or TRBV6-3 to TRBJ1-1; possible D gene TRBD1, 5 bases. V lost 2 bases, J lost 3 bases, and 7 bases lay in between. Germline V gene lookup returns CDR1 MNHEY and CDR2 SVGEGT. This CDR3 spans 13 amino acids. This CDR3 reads CASSYDRYTEAFF. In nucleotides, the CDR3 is TGTGCCAGCAGTTACGACAGATACACTGAAGCTTTCTTT.

The CDR3 sequence: CSAERMGELDYEQYV. The CDR3 DNA follows: TGCAGTGCTGAGCGGATGGGCGAGCTAGACTACGAGCAGTACGTC. The chain employs TRBV20-1 and TRBJ2-7; TRBD2 might be the D (5 bases). The CDR3 is 15 residues long. V lost 5 bases, J lost 3 bases, and 20 bases lay in between. Germline-derived CDR1 and CDR2 are DFQATT and SNEGSKA (reference sequence).

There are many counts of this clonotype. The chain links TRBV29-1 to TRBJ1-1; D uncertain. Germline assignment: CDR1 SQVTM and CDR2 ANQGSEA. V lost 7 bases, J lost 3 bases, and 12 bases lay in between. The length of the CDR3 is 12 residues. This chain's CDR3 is CSALGSYTEAFF. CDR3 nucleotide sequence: TGCAGCGCCCTCGGAAGTTACACTGAAGCTTTCTTT.

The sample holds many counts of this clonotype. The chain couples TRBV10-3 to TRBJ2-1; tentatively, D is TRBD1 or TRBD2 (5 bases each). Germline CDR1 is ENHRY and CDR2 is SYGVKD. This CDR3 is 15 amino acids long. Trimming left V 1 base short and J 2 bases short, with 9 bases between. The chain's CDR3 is CAISEYGGAYNEQFF. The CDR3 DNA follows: TGTGCCATCAGTGAGTATGGGGGAGCCTACAATGAGCAGTTCTTC.

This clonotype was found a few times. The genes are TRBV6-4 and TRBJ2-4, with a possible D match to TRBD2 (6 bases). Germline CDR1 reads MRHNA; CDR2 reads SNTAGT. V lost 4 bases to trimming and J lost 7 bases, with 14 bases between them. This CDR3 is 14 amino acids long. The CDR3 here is CASSVGSSGNIQYF. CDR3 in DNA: TGTGCCAGCAGTGTGGGGTCCAGCGGGAACATTCAGTACTTC.

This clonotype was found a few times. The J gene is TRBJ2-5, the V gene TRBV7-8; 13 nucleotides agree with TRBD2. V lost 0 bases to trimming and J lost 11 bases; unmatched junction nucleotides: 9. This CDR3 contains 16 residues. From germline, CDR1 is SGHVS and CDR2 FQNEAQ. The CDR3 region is CASSLAQTSGGRSQYF. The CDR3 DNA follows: TGTGCCAGCAGCTTAGCCCAGACTAGCGGGGGGCGCTCTCAGTACTTC.

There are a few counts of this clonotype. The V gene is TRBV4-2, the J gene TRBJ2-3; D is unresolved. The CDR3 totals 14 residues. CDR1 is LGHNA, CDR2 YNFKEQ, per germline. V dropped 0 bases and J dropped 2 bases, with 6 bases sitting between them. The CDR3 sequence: CASSQEINTDTQYF. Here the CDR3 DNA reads TGTGCCAGCAGCCAAGAGATCAACACAGATACGCAGTATTTT.

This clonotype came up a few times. The CDR3 DNA follows: TGTGCCAGCTCAGAGGGACGGAGTGGAGGGCGCTATGGCTACACCTTC. This gives the protein CASSEGRSGGRYGYTF. This chain uses TRBV18 with TRBJ1-2; possible D gene TRBD1, 5 bases. Germline V gene lookup returns CDR1 KGHSH and CDR2 LQKENI. The CDR3 extends over 16 amino acids. V was trimmed by 5 bases and J by 4 bases, leaving 20 bases between them.

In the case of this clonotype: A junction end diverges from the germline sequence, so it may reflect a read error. The CDR3 DNA sequence: TGTGCCAGCAGGGGACTAGCGGGGATTAACACCGTGGAGCTGTTTTTT. Its protein product is CASRGLAGINTVELFF. The rearrangement uses TRBV27 and TRBJ2-2; 13 nucleotides align to TRBD2. This CDR3 has 16 residues. Germline values: CDR1 MNHEY, CDR2 SMNVEV (reference sequence).

CDR3 sequence reads: CASGLGGTGTDTQYF. The CDR3 DNA is TGTGCTAGTGGTTTGGGAGGGACAGGCACAGATACGCAGTATTTT. The rearrangement joins TRBV12-5 to TRBJ2-3; TRBD1 aligns across 7 bases. The V gene's germline CDR1 is LGHNT and CDR2 FRNRAP. V shed 1 base and J 1 base; nucleotides not matched to a gene: 2. The CDR3 is made up of 15 amino acids.

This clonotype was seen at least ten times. The CDR3 reads CAISESTGFAQFF. CDR3 bases: TGTGCCATCAGTGAGTCGACGGGGTTCGCGCAGTTCTTC. J is TRBJ2-1 and V is TRBV10-3; D might be TRBD2 (5 bases). V was trimmed by 0 bases and J by 12 bases, leaving 12 bases between them. This CDR3 region has 13 residues. CDR1 and CDR2 from the germline V gene are ENHRY and SYGVKD.

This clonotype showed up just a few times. The CDR3 DNA reads TGCAGTCCCGGGGGTGGGGCAGCCGGGGCCAACGTCCTGACTTTC. The encoded protein is CSPGGGAAGANVLTF. J is TRBJ2-6 and V is TRBV20-1, with D possibly being TRBD2 (6 bases). V dropped 8 bases and J dropped 4 bases, with 18 bases sitting between them. The CDR3 contains 15 residues. The germline gives CDR1 DFQATT, CDR2 SNEGSKA (reference sequence).

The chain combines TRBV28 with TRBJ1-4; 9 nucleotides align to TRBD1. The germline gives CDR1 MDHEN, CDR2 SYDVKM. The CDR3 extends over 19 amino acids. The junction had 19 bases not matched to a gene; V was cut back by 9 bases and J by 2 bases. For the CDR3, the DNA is TGTGCCAGGGGCCTGCAAGGACAGGGGCTCTTCGGCACTAATGAAAAACTGTTTTTT. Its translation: CARGLQGQGLFGTNEKLFF.

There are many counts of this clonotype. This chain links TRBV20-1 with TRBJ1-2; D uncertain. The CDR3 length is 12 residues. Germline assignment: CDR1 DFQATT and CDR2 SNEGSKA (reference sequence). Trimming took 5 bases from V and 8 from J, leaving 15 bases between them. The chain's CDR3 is CSAASPTGGYTF. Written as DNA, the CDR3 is TGCAGTGCTGCCAGTCCCACTGGCGGCTACACCTTC.

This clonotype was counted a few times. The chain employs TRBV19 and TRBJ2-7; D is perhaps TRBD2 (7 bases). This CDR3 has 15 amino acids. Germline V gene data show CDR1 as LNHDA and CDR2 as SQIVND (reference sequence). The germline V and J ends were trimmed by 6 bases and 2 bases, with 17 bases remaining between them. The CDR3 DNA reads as TGTGCCAGTAGCGAGACGGCGGGGGCTACCTACGAGCAGTACTTC. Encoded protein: CASSETAGATYEQYF.

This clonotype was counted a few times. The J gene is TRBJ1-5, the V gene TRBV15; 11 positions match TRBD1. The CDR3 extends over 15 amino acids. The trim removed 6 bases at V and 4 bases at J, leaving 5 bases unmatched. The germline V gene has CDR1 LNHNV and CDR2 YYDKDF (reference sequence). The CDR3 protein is CATSRTGGWNQPQHF. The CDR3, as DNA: TGTGCCACCAGTAGGACAGGGGGCTGGAATCAGCCCCAGCATTTT.

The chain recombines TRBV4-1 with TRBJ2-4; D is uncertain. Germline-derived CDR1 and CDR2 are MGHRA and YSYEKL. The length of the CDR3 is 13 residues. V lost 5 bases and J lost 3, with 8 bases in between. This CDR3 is CASSYNVKNIQYF. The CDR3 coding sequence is TGCGCCAGCAGCTATAACGTCAAAAACATTCAGTACTTC.

The DNA for the CDR3 is TGTGCCAGCGTTCCAGGGCTAAATCAGCCCCAGCATTTT. Its translation is CASVPGLNQPQHF. The chain employs TRBV6-4 and TRBJ1-5; maybe TRBD1 (5 bases). In germline, CDR1 is MRHNA, CDR2 SNTAGT. Trimming pared 8 bases from V and 4 bases from J, leaving 12 bases between. CDR3 size: 13 residues.

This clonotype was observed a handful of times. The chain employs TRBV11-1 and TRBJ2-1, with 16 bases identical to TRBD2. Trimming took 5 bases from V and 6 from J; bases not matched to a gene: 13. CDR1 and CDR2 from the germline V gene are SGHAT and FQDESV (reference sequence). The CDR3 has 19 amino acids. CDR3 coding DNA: TGTGCCAGCAGCACAACACCCGGGACTAGCGGGGGGGGTCCCAATGAGCAGTTCTTC. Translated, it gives CASSTTPGTSGGGPNEQFF.

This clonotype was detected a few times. CDR3 DNA sequence: TGTGCCAGCAGCCCAGGGACAGGGTCGTTCGGGGAGCTGTTTTTT. It codes for CASSPGTGSFGELFF. The rearrangement joins TRBV5-4 to TRBJ2-2; 9 nucleotides align to TRBD1. The J segment lost 7 bases and the V segment lost 4 bases, leaving 8 bases of the junction unmatched. The CDR3 has 15 residues. Germline CDR1 reads SGHNT; CDR2 reads YYREEE (reference sequence).

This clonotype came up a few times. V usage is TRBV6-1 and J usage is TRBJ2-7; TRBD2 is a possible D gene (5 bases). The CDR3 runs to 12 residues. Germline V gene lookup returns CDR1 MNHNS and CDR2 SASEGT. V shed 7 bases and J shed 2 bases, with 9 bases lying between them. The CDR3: CASKDLTYEQYF. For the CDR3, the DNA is TGTGCCAGCAAGGACTTGACCTACGAGCAGTACTTC.

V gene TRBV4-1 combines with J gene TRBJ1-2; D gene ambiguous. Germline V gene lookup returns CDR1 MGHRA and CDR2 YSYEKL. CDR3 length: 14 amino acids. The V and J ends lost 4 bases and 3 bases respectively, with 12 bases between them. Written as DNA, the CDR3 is TGCGCCAGCAGCCCCGCAGCCCTGGACTATGGCTACACCTTC. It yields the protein CASSPAALDYGYTF.

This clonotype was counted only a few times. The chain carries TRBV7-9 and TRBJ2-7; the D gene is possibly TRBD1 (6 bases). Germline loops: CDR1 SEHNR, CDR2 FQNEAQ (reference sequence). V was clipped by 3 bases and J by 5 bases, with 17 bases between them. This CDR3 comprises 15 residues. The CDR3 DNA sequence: TGTGCCAGCAGCTTCAGGGGCCCCCCTCCCGACGAGCAGTACTTC. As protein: CASSFRGPPPDEQYF.

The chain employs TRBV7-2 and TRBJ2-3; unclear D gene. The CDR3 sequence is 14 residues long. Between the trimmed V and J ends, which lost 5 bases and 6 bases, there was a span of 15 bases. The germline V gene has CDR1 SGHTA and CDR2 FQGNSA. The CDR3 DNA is TGTGCCAGCAGCCCACGGACCGCAGCGGATACGCAGTATTTT. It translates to CASSPRTAADTQYF.